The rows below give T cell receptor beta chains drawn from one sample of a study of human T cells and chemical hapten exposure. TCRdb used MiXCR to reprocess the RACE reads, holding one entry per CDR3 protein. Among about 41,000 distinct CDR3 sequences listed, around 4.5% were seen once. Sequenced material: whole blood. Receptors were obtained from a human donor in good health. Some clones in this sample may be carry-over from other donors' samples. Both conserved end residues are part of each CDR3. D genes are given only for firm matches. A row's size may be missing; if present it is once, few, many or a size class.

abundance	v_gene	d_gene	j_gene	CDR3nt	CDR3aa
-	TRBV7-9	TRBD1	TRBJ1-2	TGTGCCAGCAGCAGGCCGGGACAGGGAAACTATGGCTACACCTTC	CASSRPGQGNYGYTF
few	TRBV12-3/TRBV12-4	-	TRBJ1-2	TGTGCCAGCAGTAAACTTCTGAGATACACCTTC	CASSKLLRYTF
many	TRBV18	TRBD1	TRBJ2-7	TGTGCCAGCTCACCTATACGGGACAGGTACGAGCAGTACTTC	CASSPIRDRYEQYF
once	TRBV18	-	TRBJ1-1	TGTGCCAGCTCACCATTGGCCGCAGACGCCAACACTGAAGCTTTCTTT	CASSPLAADANTEAFF
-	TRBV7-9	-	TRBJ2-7	TGTGCCAGCAGCCTGGCTATAGTCCCCTACGAGCAGTACTTC	CASSLAIVPYEQYF
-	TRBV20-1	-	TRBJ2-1	TGCAGTGCTAGAGACGGGACTTCCCTACAGAATGAGCAGTTCTTC	CSARDGTSLQNEQFF
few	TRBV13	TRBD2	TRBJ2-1	TGTGCCAGCAGCTTAGGACGGGGACTAGAAGCCTACAATGAGCAGTTCTTC	CASSLGRGLEAYNEQFF
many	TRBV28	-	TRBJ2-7	TGTGCCAGCAGCCCAAATTACGAGCAGTACTTC	CASSPNYEQYF
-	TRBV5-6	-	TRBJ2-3	TGTGCCAGCAGCTCGCAGGGAGGAACAGATACGCAGTATTTT	CASSSQGGTDTQYF
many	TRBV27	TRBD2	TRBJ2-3	TGTGCCAGCAGTTTGAATAGCGGGGTATTCACAGATACGCAGTATTTT	CASSLNSGVFTDTQYF
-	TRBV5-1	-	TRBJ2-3	TGCGCCAGCAGCTTGAGGGGCGTAGCGGGCACAGATACGCAGTATTTT	CASSLRGVAGTDTQYF
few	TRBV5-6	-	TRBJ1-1	TGTGCCAGCAGCTTGGCGGGGGGCAACACTGAAGCTTTCTTT	CASSLAGGNTEAFF
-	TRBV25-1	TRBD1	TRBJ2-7	TGTGCCAGCAGTGACAGGGGGCAGGCGCAGTACTTC	CASSDRGQAQYF
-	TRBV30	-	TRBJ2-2	TGTGCCTGGAGTGTACTGCAGGGGACCGGGGAGCTGTTTTTT	CAWSVLQGTGELFF
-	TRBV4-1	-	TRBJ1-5	TGCGCCAGCAGCCAAGTAGATTTGGGCTTTGGCAATCAGCCCCAGCATTTT	CASSQVDLGFGNQPQHF
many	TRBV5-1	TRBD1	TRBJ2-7	TGCGCCAGCAGCCGACAGGGGGGTTCCTACGAGCAGTACTTC	CASSRQGGSYEQYF
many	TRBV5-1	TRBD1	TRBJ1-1	TGCGCCAGCAGCTTCGAACAGGGGGCAGGGAACACTGAAGCTTTCTTT	CASSFEQGAGNTEAFF
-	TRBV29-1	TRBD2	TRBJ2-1	TGCAGCGTTGGATCGCTAGCGGCGAATTTTTTGGATGAGCAGTTCTTC	CSVGSLAANFLDEQFF
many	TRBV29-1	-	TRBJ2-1	TGCAGCGTTGTGTCGTTGGCGGGATTTGAGCAGTTCTTC	CSVVSLAGFEQFF
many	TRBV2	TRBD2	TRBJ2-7	TGTGCCAGCAGGGACCGGCTAGCGGGAGCCTACGAGCAGTACTTC	CASRDRLAGAYEQYF
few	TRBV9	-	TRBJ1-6	TGTGCCAGCAGCGTAGCCCAGGGAAATAATTCACCCCTCCACTTT	CASSVAQGNNSPLHF
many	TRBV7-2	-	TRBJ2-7	TGTGCCAGCAGCTTAGGCCGTACCTACGAGCAGTACTTC	CASSLGRTYEQYF
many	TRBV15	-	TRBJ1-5	TGTGCCACCAGCAGAGATACGGGCAGTAGCAATCAGCCCCAGCATTTT	CATSRDTGSSNQPQHF
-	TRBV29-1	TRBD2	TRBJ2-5	TGCAGCGTTGGACTAGCGGGAACAGAGACCCAGTACTTC	CSVGLAGTETQYF
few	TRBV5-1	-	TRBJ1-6	TGCGCCAGCAGCTTCCTGTCCCCCTCGACGAGTAGTAATTCACCCCTCCACTTT	CASSFLSPSTSSNSPLHF
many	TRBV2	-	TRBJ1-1	TGTGCCAGCAGTGCCCACCAGGGCATGAACACTGAAGCTTTCTTT	CASSAHQGMNTEAFF
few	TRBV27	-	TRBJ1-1	TGTGCCAGCAGTTTCACAGCGAACACTGAAGCTTTCTTT	CASSFTANTEAFF
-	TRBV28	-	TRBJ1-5	TGTGCCAGCAGTGACCCCTGGAGGAGCAATCAGCCCCAGCATTTT	CASSDPWRSNQPQHF
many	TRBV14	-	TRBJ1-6	TGTGCCAGCAGCCAAGATTTGGGGAAACCCCTCCACTTT	CASSQDLGKPLHF
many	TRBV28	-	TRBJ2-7	TGTGCCAGCAGTTTATGGGCCCACTCCTACGAGCAGTACTTC	CASSLWAHSYEQYF
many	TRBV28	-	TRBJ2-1	TGTGCCAGCAGTTTTTCAGGGGCTGGTGAGCAGTTCTTC	CASSFSGAGEQFF
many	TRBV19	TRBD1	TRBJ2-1	TGTGCCAGTAGTATAGGGGGGACAGGGGCTGACTACAATGAGCAGTTCTTC	CASSIGGTGADYNEQFF
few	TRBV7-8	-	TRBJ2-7	TGTGCCAGCAGCTTCAGGTGGACAGAACACGAGCAGTACTTC	CASSFRWTEHEQYF
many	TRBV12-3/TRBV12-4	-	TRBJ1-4	TGTGCCAGCAGTTTAGCGTGGGACTTAGTCGGGGGAAATGAAAAACTGTTTTTT	CASSLAWDLVGGNEKLFF
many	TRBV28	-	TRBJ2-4	TGTGCCAGCAGGGTTCGTGGGTTCGCGTTTCCAGCCAAAAACATTCAGTACTTC	CASRVRGFAFPAKNIQYF
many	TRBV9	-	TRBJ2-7	TGTGCCAGCAGCGTAGAGCGGCGAGCGGGCGAGCAGTACTTC	CASSVERRAGEQYF
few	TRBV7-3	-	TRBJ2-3	TGTGCCAGCAGCTCGAGGGCAGGCCGGGCAGATACGCAGTATTTT	CASSSRAGRADTQYF